The T cell receptor (beta chain) described here comes from a study of cytomegalovirus exposure and HLA in healthy donors. Study-level findings and limits: Confirmation in vitro established that three CMV-associated chains were specific for CMV antigens. Clonal expansion, a later analysis showed, was greater in HLA-associated TCR beta chains than in equally common others. A missense variant in DCLRE1C was later tied to TCR beta V- and J-gene trimming. The investigators catalogued 150 or so TCR beta chains as cytomegalovirus-associated.

On this clone: The antigen is not known.

PCR involved 60 Vbeta and 13 Jbeta primers. The repertoire was sequenced with immunoSEQ multiplex PCR; TCRdb's copy has only in-frame clones and lacks some. The sample consists of some 180,000 clones, around 82% of them appearing once. Sequenced input: PBMCs. The sequence derives from a man between 35 and 55 years old in good health and CMV-seropositive.

CDR3 nucleotide sequence: TGCGCCAGCAGCTTGTGGCCAGCCCAGGGGGAGACCCAGTACTTC. Translation: CASSLWPAQGETQYF. V and J are TRBV5-1 and TRBJ2-5; possible D gene TRBD1, 6 bases. Germline CDR1 and CDR2: SGHRS and YFSETQ. The CDR3 runs to 15 residues. With 1 base removed from V and 5 bases from J, the gap between germline ends came to 15 bases.